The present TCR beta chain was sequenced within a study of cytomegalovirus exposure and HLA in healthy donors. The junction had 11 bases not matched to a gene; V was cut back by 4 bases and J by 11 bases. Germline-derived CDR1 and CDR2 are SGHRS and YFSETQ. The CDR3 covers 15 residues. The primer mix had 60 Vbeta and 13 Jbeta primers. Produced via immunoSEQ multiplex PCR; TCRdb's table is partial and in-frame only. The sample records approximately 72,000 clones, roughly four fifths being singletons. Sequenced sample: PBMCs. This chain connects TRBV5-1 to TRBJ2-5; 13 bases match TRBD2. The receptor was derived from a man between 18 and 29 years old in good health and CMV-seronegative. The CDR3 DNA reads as TGCGCCAGCAGCGTCCTACTAGCGGGAGGGTCCGGGCAGTACTTC. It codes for CASSVLLAGGSGQYF.